This T cell receptor (beta chain) was captured by sequencing in a study of radiation and T cells in renal cell carcinoma (TCRdb year 2020). The study in broad terms: The samples were drawn from a clinical trial, where primary renal cell carcinomas were treated with 15 Gy of stereotactic body radiation therapy and then removed by nephrectomy 4 weeks afterward. In total, almost 55 samples, comprising 25 or so tumors and 27 peripheral blood samples, were subjected to TCR beta sequencing. A total of 3.5 million to 4.5 million unique CDR3 nucleotide sequences, encoding roughly 3,000,000 unique CDR3 amino acid sequences, were found across all 53 samples. Overall results and qualifications from the work: Changes in the blood repertoire were not tracked past 4 weeks after treatment. Effects of radiation dose or scheduling on the TCR repertoire could not be addressed with the single-armed trial design. No pretreatment tumor biopsies were available, so the baseline intratumoral presence of clonotypes could not be determined. An increase in top tumor clonotypes in blood was observed from baseline to 2 weeks post-radiation, followed by contraction by 4 weeks, which was taken to suggest transient expansion of tumor-resident clones.

As for this clone: What antigen it recognizes has not been identified. No clone much larger than this one lies a single base away; base qualities are absent.

Following the manufacturer's recommendations, the immunoSEQ kit was used to generate TCR beta libraries from genomic DNA. To prepare libraries, a first multiplex PCR with proprietary primers was run, followed by a second PCR that added unique barcodes, and a bead cleanup was done after each round. A positive control reaction and a negative control reaction, both provided in the kit, were run with every batch of samples. The final libraries were assessed on an Agilent 4200 TapeStation D1000 ScreenTape, pooled by volume, and quantified by qPCR. An Illumina NextSeq500 fitted with a MidOutput 150-cycle cartridge performed the sequencing, running 156 Read1 cycles and 15 Index1 cycles with the kit's custom primers. The pooled library was loaded at about 0.98 pM, with an approximately 20% PhiX control spiked in. In the paper's pipeline: Vendor-processed data were analyzed in R, and a clonotype was defined as all T cells sharing the same CDR3 nucleotide sequence. For clone abundance analyses, frequencies were normalized to the 10,000 most abundant clones per sample. Before analysis, public T cell clones were removed, and these numbered fewer than six per sample on average. An abundance difference of at least 32-fold between compartments was the criterion for calling clonotypes tumor-enriched or baseline blood-enriched. A beta-binomial differential abundance model was applied to find clonotypes that expanded or contracted between blood time points. Tumor-blood repertoire similarity was measured with the Baroni-Urbani and Buser coefficient, and group comparisons used two-tailed Wilcoxon tests in R. The source is immuneACCESS, and TCRdb retained only in-frame sequences with V and J called. Part of the clones is not carried over; for the studies checked, unresolved V genes explain less than half of this, and the remainder is unexplained. V and J calls and clone size are those listed in that table; D and trimming were worked out from the DNA. This sample has tens of thousands of clones in its table, and 70% to 85% of those were observed once. The ten largest clones add up to less than 7% of the sample.

The meaning of the sample's time point label: baseline pretreatment blood. Per the publication, the treatment or condition label means: 15 Gy SBRT to primary tumor, nephrectomy 4 weeks later. Serial peripheral blood from radiation-treated patients was sampled at baseline, 2 weeks and 4 weeks after SBRT to track tumor-enriched clonotypes. All patients had renal cell carcinoma with clear cell pathology. The QIAamp DNA Blood Mini Kit (Qiagen) was used to prepare genomic DNA for TCR sequencing. The analyses included only samples that passed all quality control checks. The CDR3, from cysteine to phenylalanine, totals 15 residues. The sequence is cut down to CDR3 DNA, 45 bases in frame from base 1. V is reduced by 6 bases and J by 0 bases, leaving a spacing of 14 bases between them. The germline V gene specifies SGDLS as CDR1 and YYNGEE as CDR2.

The TCR was taken from a man in his sixties with renal cell carcinoma. The specimen was blood, collected from a patient whose treatment included radiotherapy and nephrectomy. The chain joins TRBV9 to TRBJ2-3; TRBD2 could be the D gene, as 6 bases match. In nucleotide form, the sequence is TGTGCCAGCACGACCGGGAGACTGAGCACAGATACGCAGTATTTT. This encodes CASTTGRLSTDTQYF.